This entry lists 24 T cell receptor beta chains sequenced from one sample in a study of blood T cell repertoires in COVID-19. Generated by immunoSEQ multiplex PCR, the TCRdb table keeps only in-frame clones and is missing some. Of 180,000 or so clones listed, around 90% were seen once; the top ten hold 0.62%. The material sequenced was peripheral blood. The receptors were sampled from a man aged 50 or older with acute or convalescent COVID-19.

This chain uses TRBV6-2 or TRBV6-3 with TRBJ2-5, with D possibly matching TRBD2 (5 bases). This CDR3 region has 16 residues. Germline assignment: CDR1 MNHEY and CDR2 SVGEGT. With 3 bases removed from V and 3 bases from J, the gap between germline ends came to 17 bases. The CDR3 sequence: CASSYYGVGVKETQYF. For the CDR3, the DNA is TGTGCCAGCAGTTATTACGGGGTGGGAGTAAAAGAGACCCAGTACTTC.

The chain links TRBV28 to TRBJ2-1, with D uncertain. V lost 2 bases and J lost 12, with 11 bases in between. Germline CDR1 is MDHEN and CDR2 is SYDVKM. This CDR3 is 12 amino acids long. DNA for the CDR3: TGTGCCAGCAGTTTAGCCGGCGGAAGGCAGTTCTTC. Translated, it gives CASSLAGGRQFF.

The chain employs TRBV6-5 and TRBJ2-7; 9 bases map to TRBD2. CDR1 MNHEY and CDR2 SVGAGI come from the germline V gene. Unmatched junction bases numbered 6, after V lost 0 bases and J lost 6 bases. The CDR3 has 15 amino acids. The chain's CDR3 is CASSYSPTSGAEQYF. The CDR3 DNA sequence: TGTGCCAGCAGTTACTCCCCGACTAGCGGAGCCGAGCAGTACTTC.

The chain carries TRBV3-1 (or the pseudogene TRBV3-2) and TRBJ2-7; 11 nucleotides align to TRBD2. CDR3 length: 18 amino acids. CDR1 LGHDT and CDR2 YNNKEL come from the germline V gene (reference sequence). V shed 1 base and J 2 bases; nucleotides not matched to a gene: 10. The DNA of the CDR3 is TGTGCCAGCAGCCAAGGAAAACTAGCGGGGGAGAGACCCTACGAGCAGTACGTC. This gives the protein CASSQGKLAGERPYEQYV.

The chain employs TRBV19 and TRBJ2-3, with D perhaps TRBD1 (6 bases). From germline, CDR1 is LNHDA and CDR2 SQIVND (reference sequence). This CDR3 contains 15 residues. V was cut by 9 bases and J by 0 bases, with 16 bases left in between. The chain's CDR3 is CARSHRAFSTDTQYF. CDR3 bases: TGTGCCAGGAGTCACAGGGCTTTTAGCACAGATACGCAGTATTTT.

This sequence joins TRBV7-2 and TRBJ2-7; a weak D match, TRBD1 (6 bases). The CDR3 is 14 residues long. Trimming cost V 5 bases and J 2 bases, with 13 bases left between them. The V gene's germline CDR1 is SGHTA and CDR2 FQGNSA. The DNA for the CDR3 is TGTGCCAGCAGCATAACAGGGTTGGCCTACGAGCAGTACTTC. Protein sequence: CASSITGLAYEQYF.

The CDR3 DNA reads as TGCAGTGCTAGGAGGGAATACGAGCAGTACTTC. This encodes CSARREYEQYF. The chain couples TRBV20-1 to TRBJ2-7; weak D call: TRBD2 (5 bases). CDR3 length: 11 residues. Germline V gene data show CDR1 as DFQATT and CDR2 as SNEGSKA (reference sequence). V lost 3 bases and J lost 4, with 7 bases in between.

This clone was recorded only once. This chain's CDR3 is CASSPLAASPYEQYF. The DNA for the CDR3 is TGTGCCAGCTCACCCCTAGCGGCTTCCCCCTACGAGCAGTACTTC. J is TRBJ2-7 and V is TRBV18; 7 bases map to TRBD2. The trim removed 3 bases at V and 2 bases at J, leaving 7 bases unmatched. Germline V CDR1 and CDR2: KGHSH, LQKENI. This CDR3 is 15 amino acids long.

The chain couples TRBV7-2 to TRBJ1-2, with D hard to call. The CDR3 length is 14 residues. Germline V gene data show CDR1 as SGHTA and CDR2 as FQGNSA. V shed 5 bases and J shed 8 bases, with 18 bases lying between them. The chain's CDR3 is CASSPRTDPGGYTF. DNA of the CDR3: TGTGCCAGCAGCCCTCGGACTGATCCCGGAGGCTACACCTTC.

V is TRBV19 and J is TRBJ1-5, with D maybe TRBD1 (5 bases). CDR3 size: 14 residues. V lost 7 bases to trimming and J lost 3 bases, with 13 bases between them. CDR1 is LNHDA and CDR2 is SQIVND in the germline V gene (reference sequence). The CDR3 nucleotides read TGTGCCAGTAAACGGACACCAGACAATCAGCCCCAGCATTTT. It codes for CASKRTPDNQPQHF. Using reference TRBV19 and TRBJ1-5 for the parts outside the CDR3, the full variable domain is DGGITQSPKYLFRKEGQNVTLSCEQNLNHDAMYWYRQDPGQGLRLIYYSQIVNDFQKGDIAEGYSVSREKKESFPLTVTSAQKNPTAFYLCASKRTPDNQPQHFGDGTRLSIL.

This sequence joins TRBV2 and TRBJ1-2; no definite D call. CDR3 length: 14 residues. V shed 1 base and J shed 8 bases, with 14 bases lying between them. The germline CDR1 and CDR2 sequences are SNHLY and FYNNEI. Here the CDR3 reads CASSEGVREGGYTF. CDR3 nucleotides: TGTGCCAGCAGTGAAGGGGTCAGAGAGGGCGGCTACACCTTC.

J is TRBJ2-5 and V is TRBV27; the D gene is possibly TRBD1 (6 bases). The length of the CDR3 is 15 residues. Per the germline V gene, CDR1 is MNHEY and CDR2 is SMNVEV (reference sequence). V was pared by 2 bases and J by 2 bases, with 12 bases between. CDR3 sequence reads: CASSLNRVEQETQYF. The DNA of the CDR3 is TGTGCCAGCAGTTTAAACAGGGTAGAGCAAGAGACCCAGTACTTC.

This rearrangement joins TRBV14 to TRBJ2-5, with 8 nucleotides matching TRBD1. The V gene end was trimmed by 4 bases and the J gene end by 1 base; junction bases not matched to a gene: 8. The germline V gene encodes CDR1 SGHDN and CDR2 FVKESK. CDR3 length: 16 residues. The CDR3 spells CASSPRTGWGQETQYF. CDR3 bases: TGTGCCAGCAGCCCCAGGACAGGGTGGGGCCAAGAGACCCAGTACTTC.

The genes are TRBV25-1 and TRBJ1-2; TRBD1 agrees at 12 bases. Trimming at V came to 3 bases and at J to 8 bases, leaving 7 bases not matched to a gene. The CDR3 extends over 15 amino acids. Germline CDR1 and CDR2: MGHDK and SYGVNS. The DNA for the CDR3 is TGTGCCAGCAGTGATCCGGGACAGGGGGCTCTCGGCTACACCTTC. It encodes CASSDPGQGALGYTF.

The V and J genes are TRBV20-1 and TRBJ2-6; maybe TRBD2 (6 bases). Looked up from germline, CDR1 is DFQATT and CDR2 is SNEGSKA (reference sequence). V lost 3 bases to trimming and J lost 3 bases, with 15 bases between them. The CDR3 spans 16 residues. CDR3 amino acids: CSASIRGAGGANVLTF. Written as DNA, the CDR3 is TGCAGTGCTAGTATCCGCGGGGCAGGTGGGGCCAACGTCCTGACTTTC.

The rearrangement links TRBV28 to TRBJ1-6; D unresolved. Germline lookup yields CDR1 MDHEN and CDR2 SYDVKM. V was shortened by 4 bases and J by 8 bases, with 21 bases between the two germline ends. This CDR3 comprises 17 residues. CDR3 nucleotides: TGTGCCAGCAGTTCCCAAACGTCCGGGTCCCCCTATTCACCCCTCCACTTT. Protein sequence: CASSSQTSGSPYSPLHF. The whole variable domain, remainder taken from reference TRBV28 and TRBJ1-6, is DVKVTQSSRYLVKRTGEKVFLECVQDMDHENMFWYRQDPGLGLRLIYFSYDVKMKEKGDIPEGYSVSREKKERFSLILESASTNQTSMYLCASSSQTSGSPYSPLHFGNGTRLTVT.

Regarding this clone: The sample contains more than one DNA sequence encoding this CDR3. The chain recombines TRBV7-2 with TRBJ2-1, with TRBD1 as a possible D gene (5 bases). This CDR3 is built from 15 residues. Trimming removed 5 bases from V and 3 bases from J, with 14 bases in between. Germline V CDR1 and CDR2: SGHTA, FQGNSA. This chain's CDR3 is CASSPGQGSYNEQFF. CDR3 coding DNA: TGTGCCAGCAGCCCCGGGCAGGGCAGCTACAATGAGCAGTTCTTC.

This clone was observed a single time. The V call is TRBV7-2, the J call TRBJ2-7, with 7 nucleotides matching TRBD2. Germline V gene lookup returns CDR1 SGHTA and CDR2 FQGNSA. The V and J ends lost 7 bases and 0 bases, in that order; junction bases with no gene match: 6. There are 14 residues in the CDR3. The CDR3 reads CASTRGVPSYEQYF. CDR3 DNA: TGTGCCAGCACCCGGGGGGTTCCCTCCTACGAGCAGTACTTC. Complete variable domain (other parts from reference TRBV7-2 and TRBJ2-7): GAGVSQSPSNKVTEKGKDVELRCDPISGHTALYWYRQSLGQGLEFLIYFQGNSAPDKSGLPSDRFSAERTGGSVSTLTIQRTQQEDSAVYLCASTRGVPSYEQYFGPGTRLTVT.

The CDR3: CASSKGGTGAQETQYF. The CDR3 DNA reads as TGCGCCAGCAGCAAGGGGGGGACAGGGGCCCAAGAGACCCAGTACTTC. The V gene is TRBV5-1, the J gene TRBJ2-5; the match to TRBD1 covers 10 bases. This CDR3 spans 16 amino acids. Losses at the gene ends were 4 bases for V and 1 base for J; bases not matched to a gene: 7. CDR1 SGHRS and CDR2 YFSETQ come from the germline V gene. The full variable domain, rest sourced from reference TRBV5-1 and TRBJ2-5, is KAGVTQTPRYLIKTRGQQVTLSCSPISGHRSVSWYQQTPGQGLQFLFEYFSETQRNKGNFPGRFSGRQFSNSRSEMNVSTLELGDSALYLCASSKGGTGAQETQYFGPGTRLLVL.

This clone has a single count. The chain uses TRBV19 and TRBJ1-5; 12 bases fit TRBD1. Germline loops: CDR1 LNHDA, CDR2 SQIVND (reference sequence). V gave up 9 bases and J gave up 4 bases; unmatched junction bases: 13. This CDR3 comprises 17 residues. CDR3 region: CASRDRGRGDRNQPQHF. The CDR3 coding sequence is TGTGCCAGCCGGGACAGGGGGCGGGGGGACAGAAATCAGCCCCAGCATTTT.

The J gene is TRBJ2-1, the V gene TRBV7-9, with TRBD2 identical over 7 bases. CDR1 and CDR2 (germline): SEHNR, FQNEAQ (reference sequence). Trimming at V came to 11 bases and at J to 8 bases, leaving 15 bases not matched to a gene. This CDR3 has 14 residues. CDR3 sequence: CAHERGPPSDEQFF. In nucleotides, the CDR3 is TGTGCCCACGAGCGGGGACCACCGAGTGATGAGCAGTTCTTC.

The chain recombines TRBV19 with TRBJ2-7; TRBD2 matches 8 bases. Losses at the gene ends were 3 bases for V and 3 bases for J; bases not matched to a gene: 4. CDR1 and CDR2 (germline): LNHDA, SQIVND (reference sequence). CDR3 length: 14 residues. CDR3 sequence: CASSIASGYYEQYF. In DNA, the CDR3 is TGTGCCAGTAGTATCGCTAGCGGGTACTACGAGCAGTACTTC.

V and J are TRBV4-1 and TRBJ1-2, with D perhaps TRBD1 (5 bases). The CDR3 contains 15 residues. Germline V gene lookup returns CDR1 MGHRA and CDR2 YSYEKL. Trimming removed 1 base at V and 3 bases at J, with 12 bases between. CDR3 in amino acids: CASSQVSATDYGYTF. CDR3 nucleotides: TGCGCCAGCAGCCAAGTGTCCGCGACAGACTATGGCTACACCTTC.

The rearrangement uses TRBV28 and TRBJ1-2; no clear D gene. The CDR3 runs 15 residues. CDR1 is MDHEN and CDR2 is SYDVKM in the germline V gene. Trimming removed 4 bases from V and 4 bases from J, with 16 bases in between. CDR3 residues: CASSSSGEDSYGYTF. DNA of the CDR3: TGTGCCAGCAGTTCAAGTGGGGAGGATAGCTATGGCTACACCTTC.